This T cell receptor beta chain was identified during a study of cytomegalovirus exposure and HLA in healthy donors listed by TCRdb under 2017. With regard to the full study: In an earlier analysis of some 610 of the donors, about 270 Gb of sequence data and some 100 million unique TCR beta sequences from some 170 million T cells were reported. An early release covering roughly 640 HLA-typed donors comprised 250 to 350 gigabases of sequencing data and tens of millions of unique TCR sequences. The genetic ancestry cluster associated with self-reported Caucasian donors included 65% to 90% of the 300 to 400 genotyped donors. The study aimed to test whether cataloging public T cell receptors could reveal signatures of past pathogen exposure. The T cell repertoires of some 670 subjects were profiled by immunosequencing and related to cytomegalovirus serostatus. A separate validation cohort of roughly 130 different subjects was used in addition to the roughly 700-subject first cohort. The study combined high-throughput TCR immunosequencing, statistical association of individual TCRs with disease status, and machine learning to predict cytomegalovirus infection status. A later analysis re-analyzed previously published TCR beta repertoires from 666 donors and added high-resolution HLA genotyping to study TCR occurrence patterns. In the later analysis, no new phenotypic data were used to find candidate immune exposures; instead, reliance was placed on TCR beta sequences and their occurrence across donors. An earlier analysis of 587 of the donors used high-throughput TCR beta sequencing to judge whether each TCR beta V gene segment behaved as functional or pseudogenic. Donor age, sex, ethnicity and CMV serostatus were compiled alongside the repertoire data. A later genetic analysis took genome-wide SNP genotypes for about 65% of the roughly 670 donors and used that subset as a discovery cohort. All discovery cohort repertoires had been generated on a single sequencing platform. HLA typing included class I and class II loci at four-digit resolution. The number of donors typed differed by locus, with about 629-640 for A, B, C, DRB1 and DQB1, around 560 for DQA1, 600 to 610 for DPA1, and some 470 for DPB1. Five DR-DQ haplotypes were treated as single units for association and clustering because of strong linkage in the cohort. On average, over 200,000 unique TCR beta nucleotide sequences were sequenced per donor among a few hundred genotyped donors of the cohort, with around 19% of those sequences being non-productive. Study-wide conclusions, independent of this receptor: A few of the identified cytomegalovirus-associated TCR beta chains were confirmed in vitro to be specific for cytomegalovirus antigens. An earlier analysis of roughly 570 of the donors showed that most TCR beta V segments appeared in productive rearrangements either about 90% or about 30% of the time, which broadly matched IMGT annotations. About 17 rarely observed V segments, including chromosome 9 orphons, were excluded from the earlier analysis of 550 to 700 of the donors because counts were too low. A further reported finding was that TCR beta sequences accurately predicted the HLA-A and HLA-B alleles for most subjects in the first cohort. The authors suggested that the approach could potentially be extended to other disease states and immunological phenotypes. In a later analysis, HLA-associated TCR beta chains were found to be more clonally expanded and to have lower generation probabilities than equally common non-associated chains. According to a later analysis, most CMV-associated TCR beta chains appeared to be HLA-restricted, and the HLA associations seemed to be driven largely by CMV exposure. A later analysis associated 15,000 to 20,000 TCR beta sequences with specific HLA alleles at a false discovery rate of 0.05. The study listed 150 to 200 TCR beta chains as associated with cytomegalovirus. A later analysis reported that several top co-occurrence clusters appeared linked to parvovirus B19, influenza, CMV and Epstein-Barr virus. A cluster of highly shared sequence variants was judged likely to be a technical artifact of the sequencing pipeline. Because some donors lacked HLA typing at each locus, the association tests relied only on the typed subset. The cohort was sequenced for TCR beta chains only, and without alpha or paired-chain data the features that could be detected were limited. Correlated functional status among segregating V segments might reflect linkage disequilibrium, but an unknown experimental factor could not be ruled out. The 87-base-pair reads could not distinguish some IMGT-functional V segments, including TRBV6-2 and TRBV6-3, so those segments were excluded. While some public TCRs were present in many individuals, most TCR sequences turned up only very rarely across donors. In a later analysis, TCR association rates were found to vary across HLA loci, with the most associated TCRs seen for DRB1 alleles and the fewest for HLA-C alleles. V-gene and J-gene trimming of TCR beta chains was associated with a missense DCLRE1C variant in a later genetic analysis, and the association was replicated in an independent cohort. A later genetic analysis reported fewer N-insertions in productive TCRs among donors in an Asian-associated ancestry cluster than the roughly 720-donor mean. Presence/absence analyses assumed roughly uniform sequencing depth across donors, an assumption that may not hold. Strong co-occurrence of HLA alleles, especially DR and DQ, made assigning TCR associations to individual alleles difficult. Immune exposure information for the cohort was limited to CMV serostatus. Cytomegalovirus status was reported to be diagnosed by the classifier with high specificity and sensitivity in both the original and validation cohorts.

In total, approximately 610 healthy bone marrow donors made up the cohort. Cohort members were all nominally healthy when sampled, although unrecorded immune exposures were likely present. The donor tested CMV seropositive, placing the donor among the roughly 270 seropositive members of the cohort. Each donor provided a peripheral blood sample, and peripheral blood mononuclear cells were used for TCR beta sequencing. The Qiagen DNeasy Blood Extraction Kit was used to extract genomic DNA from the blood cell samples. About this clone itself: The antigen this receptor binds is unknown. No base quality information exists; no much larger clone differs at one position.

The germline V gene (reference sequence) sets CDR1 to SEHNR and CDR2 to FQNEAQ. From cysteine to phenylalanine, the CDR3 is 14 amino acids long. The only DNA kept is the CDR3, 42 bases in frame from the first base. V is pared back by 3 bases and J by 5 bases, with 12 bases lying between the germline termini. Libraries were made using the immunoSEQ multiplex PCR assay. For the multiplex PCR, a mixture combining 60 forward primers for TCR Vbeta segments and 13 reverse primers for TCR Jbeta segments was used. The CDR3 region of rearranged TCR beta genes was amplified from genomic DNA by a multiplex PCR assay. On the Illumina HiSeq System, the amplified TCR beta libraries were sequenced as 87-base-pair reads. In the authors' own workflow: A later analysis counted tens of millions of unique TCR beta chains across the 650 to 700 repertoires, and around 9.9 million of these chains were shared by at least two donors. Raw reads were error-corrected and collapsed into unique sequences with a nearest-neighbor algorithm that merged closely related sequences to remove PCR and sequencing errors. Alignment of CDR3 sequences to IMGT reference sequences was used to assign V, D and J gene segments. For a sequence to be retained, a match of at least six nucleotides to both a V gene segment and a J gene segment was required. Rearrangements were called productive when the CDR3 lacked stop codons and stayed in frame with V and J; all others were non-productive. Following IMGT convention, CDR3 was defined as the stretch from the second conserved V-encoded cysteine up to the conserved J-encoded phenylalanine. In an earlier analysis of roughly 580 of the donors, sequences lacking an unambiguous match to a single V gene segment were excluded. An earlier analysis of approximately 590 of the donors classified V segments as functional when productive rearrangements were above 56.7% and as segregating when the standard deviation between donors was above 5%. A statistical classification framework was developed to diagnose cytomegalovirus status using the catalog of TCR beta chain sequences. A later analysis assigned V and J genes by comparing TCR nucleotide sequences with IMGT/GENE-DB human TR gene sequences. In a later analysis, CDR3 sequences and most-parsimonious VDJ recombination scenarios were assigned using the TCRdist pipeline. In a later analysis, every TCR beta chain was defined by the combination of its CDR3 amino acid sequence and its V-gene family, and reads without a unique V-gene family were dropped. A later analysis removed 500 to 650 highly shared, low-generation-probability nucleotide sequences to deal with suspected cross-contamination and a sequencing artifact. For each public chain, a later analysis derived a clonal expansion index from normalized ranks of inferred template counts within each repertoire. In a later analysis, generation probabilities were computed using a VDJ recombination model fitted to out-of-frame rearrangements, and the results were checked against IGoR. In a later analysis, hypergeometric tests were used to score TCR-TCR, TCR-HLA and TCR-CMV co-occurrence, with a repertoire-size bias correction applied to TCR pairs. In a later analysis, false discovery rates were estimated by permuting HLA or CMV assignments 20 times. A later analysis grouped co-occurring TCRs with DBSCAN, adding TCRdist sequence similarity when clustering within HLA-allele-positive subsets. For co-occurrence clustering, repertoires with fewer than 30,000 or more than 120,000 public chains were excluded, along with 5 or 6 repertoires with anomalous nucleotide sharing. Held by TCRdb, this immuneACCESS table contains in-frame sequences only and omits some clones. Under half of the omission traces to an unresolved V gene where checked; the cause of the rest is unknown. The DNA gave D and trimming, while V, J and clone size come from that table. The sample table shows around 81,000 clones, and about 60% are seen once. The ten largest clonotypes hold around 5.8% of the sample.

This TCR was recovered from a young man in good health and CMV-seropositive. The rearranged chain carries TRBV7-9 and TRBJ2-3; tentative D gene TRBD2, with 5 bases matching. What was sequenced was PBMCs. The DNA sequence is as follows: TGTGCCAGCAGCTTTTCGTGGGGAGAAGATACGCAGTATTTT. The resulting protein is CASSFSWGEDTQYF.